These 28 T cell receptor beta chains were sequenced from one sample in a study of T cell responses to AZD1222 COVID-19 vaccine. The table came from immunoSEQ multiplex PCR; TCRdb's copy has only in-frame clones and leaves some out. Of 140,000 or so clones in the sample, approximately 90% are singletons; the top ten hold 2.5% to 3.5%. This sample comprised peripheral blood, obtained 28 days after the second AZD1222 dose. These receptors came from an adult who received the AZD1222 COVID-19 vaccine.

This clone was picked up many times. Here the CDR3 reads CASSEFSRRGYTF. CDR3 DNA: TGTGCCAGCAGTGAATTTAGCCGACGGGGCTACACCTTC. The chain combines TRBV6-1 with TRBJ1-2; no clear D. Trimming cost V 2 bases and J 8 bases, with 12 bases left between them. The CDR3 covers 13 residues. Germline V lookup: CDR1 MNHNS, CDR2 SASEGT.

This chain uses TRBV5-1 with TRBJ1-1, with TRBD1 matching over 9 bases. CDR1 and CDR2 (germline): SGHRS, YFSETQ. This CDR3 is 16 amino acids long. Trimming took 2 bases from V and 0 from J; bases not matched to a gene: 5. CDR3 protein: CASSFIQGAVNTEAFF. CDR3 nucleotide sequence: TGCGCCAGCAGCTTCATACAGGGGGCGGTGAACACTGAAGCTTTCTTT.

This clone has a handful of counts. The chain combines TRBV5-1 with TRBJ2-7; D is possibly TRBD1 or TRBD2 (5 bases each). Looked up from germline, CDR1 is SGHRS and CDR2 is YFSETQ. Trimming took 2 bases from V and 6 from J, leaving 9 bases between them. The CDR3 has 12 amino acids. CDR3 region: CASSFGDGEQYF. CDR3 sequence (DNA): TGCGCCAGCAGCTTTGGGGACGGCGAGCAGTACTTC.

The chain's CDR3 is CAWSVGTGAYEQYF. CDR3 sequence (DNA): TGTGCCTGGAGTGTCGGGACAGGGGCCTACGAGCAGTACTTC. This chain connects TRBV30 to TRBJ2-7, with 10 bases aligning to TRBD1. V shed 0 bases, J shed 2 bases, and the junction held 1 base outside the gene matches. Looked up from germline, CDR1 is GTSNPN and CDR2 is SVGIG (reference sequence). CDR3 size: 14 residues.

CDR3 in DNA: TGTGCCAGTAGATCCTGGGGCGCACGAAACACTGAAGCTTTCTTT. Translation: CASRSWGARNTEAFF. The gene calls are TRBV19 and TRBJ1-1; D perhaps matches TRBD1 (5 bases). The CDR3 has 15 residues. CDR1 and CDR2 from the germline V gene are LNHDA and SQIVND (reference sequence). V lost 6 bases to trimming and J lost 2 bases, with 16 bases between them.

This sequence joins TRBV18 and TRBJ1-6, with a tentative D call TRBD1 (5 bases). The V and J ends lost 6 bases and 5 bases respectively, with 14 bases between them. CDR1 is KGHSH, CDR2 LQKENI, per germline. This CDR3 comprises 15 residues. The CDR3 region is CASSQGEVDNSPLHF. The CDR3 DNA reads TGTGCCAGCTCTCAAGGGGAGGTTGATAATTCACCCCTCCACTTT.

This clone occurred once. The chain links TRBV28 to TRBJ1-2; D is undetermined. Germline loops: CDR1 MDHEN, CDR2 SYDVKM. The CDR3 consists of 15 residues. Trimming stripped 3 bases from V and 0 bases from J, with 11 bases between. CDR3 region: CASSFMSGANYGYTF. CDR3 nucleotide sequence: TGTGCCAGCAGTTTTATGTCCGGCGCTAACTATGGCTACACCTTC.

The chain joins TRBV3-1 (or the pseudogene TRBV3-2) to TRBJ2-2; D not resolved. Trimming removed 4 bases at V and 4 bases at J, with 7 bases between. Germline CDR1 reads LGHDT; CDR2 reads YNNKEL (reference sequence). The CDR3 contains 13 residues. CDR3 amino acids: CASSLEVTGELFF. Here the CDR3 DNA reads TGTGCCAGCAGCCTCGAAGTCACCGGGGAGCTGTTTTTT.

The J gene is TRBJ1-2, the V gene TRBV24-1; 8 bases line up with TRBD1. Germline CDR1 KGHDR, CDR2 SFDVKD. The CDR3 is 15 amino acids. The V and J ends lost 9 bases and 0 bases, in that order; junction bases with no gene match: 8. The CDR3 DNA follows: TGTGCCACCCAGCCGACAGGGGCGACTAACTATGGCTACACCTTC. It codes for CATQPTGATNYGYTF.

The V call is TRBV29-1, the J call TRBJ2-1; no clear D gene. Germline V gene lookup returns CDR1 SQVTM and CDR2 ANQGSEA. Between the trimmed V and J ends, which lost 3 bases and 11 bases, there was a span of 14 bases. CDR3 length equals 12 residues. CDR3 DNA sequence: TGCAGCGTTGATAGGTCTCGTTTGCAGCAGTTCTTC. It codes for CSVDRSRLQQFF.

The rearrangement uses TRBV6-1 and TRBJ2-3, with D tentatively TRBD2 (5 bases). V shed 2 bases and J shed 1 base, with 10 bases lying between them. Germline CDR1 reads MNHNS; CDR2 reads SASEGT. The CDR3 consists of 15 residues. CDR3 sequence reads: CASSELIGGTDTQYF. CDR3 sequence (DNA): TGTGCCAGCAGTGAACTTATCGGGGGCACAGATACGCAGTATTTT.

The chain has TRBV19 and TRBJ2-4; D is possibly TRBD1 (8 bases). The V end lost 5 bases, the J end lost 2 bases, and 16 bases lay between the germline ends. The CDR3 runs to 16 residues. Germline-derived CDR1 and CDR2 are LNHDA and SQIVND (reference sequence). The CDR3 DNA is TGTGCCAGTAGTCCGACAGGGGAGGGGACCAAAAACATTCAGTACTTC. Encoded protein: CASSPTGEGTKNIQYF.

The V gene is TRBV20-1, the J gene TRBJ1-6, with no clear D. CDR1 and CDR2 (germline): DFQATT, SNEGSKA (reference sequence). The CDR3 has 10 amino acids. Trimming left V 3 bases short and J 10 bases short, with 4 bases between. The CDR3 coding sequence is TGCAGTGCTAGTCCCTCACCCCTCCACTTT. Translated, it gives CSASPSPLHF.

V is TRBV27 and J is TRBJ1-2; D is uncertain. Trimming shortened V by 0 bases and J by 4 bases, and 12 bases separated the two germline ends. There are 15 residues in the CDR3. Germline CDR1 is MNHEY and CDR2 is SMNVEV (reference sequence). CDR3 loop: CASSLSGIISYGYTF. For the CDR3, the DNA is TGTGCCAGCAGTTTATCAGGGATCATTAGCTATGGCTACACCTTC.

This clone has just one count. The V gene is TRBV7-8, the J gene TRBJ2-1, with D perhaps being TRBD1 or TRBD2 (6 bases each). Germline assignment: CDR1 SGHVS and CDR2 FQNEAQ. Deletions cut 6 bases from V and 9 bases from J, with 12 bases between. The CDR3 is 12 residues long. CDR3 amino acids: CASSWGAIEQFF. The CDR3 DNA reads as TGTGCCAGCAGTTGGGGGGCTATTGAGCAGTTCTTC.

The rearrangement uses TRBV19 and TRBJ1-5, with D unclear. This CDR3 has 14 residues. The germline V and J ends were trimmed by 7 bases and 0 bases, with 10 bases remaining between them. Looked up from germline, CDR1 is LNHDA and CDR2 is SQIVND (reference sequence). The CDR3 region has the DNA TGTGCCAGTAATCGACGGAGTAGCAATCAGCCCCAGCATTTT. Its translation: CASNRRSSNQPQHF.

The sample holds many counts of this clone. The CDR3 protein is CSASSGGGNSPLHF. The CDR3 DNA sequence: TGCAGTGCTAGTTCGGGCGGAGGAAATTCACCCCTCCACTTT. The chain recombines TRBV20-1 with TRBJ1-6; D unresolved. V was pared by 3 bases and J by 7 bases, with 13 bases between. This CDR3 is 14 amino acids long. Germline CDR1 and CDR2: DFQATT and SNEGSKA (reference sequence).

The J gene is TRBJ1-4, the V gene TRBV19, with 9 bases matching TRBD1. CDR3 length equals 15 residues. The junction had 7 bases not matched to a gene; V was cut back by 4 bases and J by 7 bases. CDR1 and CDR2 (germline): LNHDA, SQIVND (reference sequence). DNA for the CDR3: TGTGCCAGTAGTACGGGACAGGGAGGGGGTGAAAAACTGTTTTTT. Translated: CASSTGQGGGEKLFF.

J is TRBJ1-5 and V is TRBV24-1, with a tentative D call TRBD1 (5 bases). Germline CDR1 KGHDR, CDR2 SFDVKD. The CDR3 consists of 13 residues. V was cut by 5 bases and J by 4 bases, with 8 bases left in between. DNA for the CDR3: TGTGCCACCAGTGGGGGGTGGAATCAGCCCCAGCATTTT. It yields the protein CATSGGWNQPQHF.

This chain joins TRBV7-2 and TRBJ1-5, with TRBD1 matching 8 bases. Looked up from germline, CDR1 is SGHTA and CDR2 is FQGNSA. This CDR3 contains 17 residues. V lost 1 base, J lost 1 base, and 6 bases stayed unmatched. The CDR3: CASSLDGTGRSNQPQHF. The CDR3 region has the DNA TGTGCCAGCAGCTTAGATGGGACAGGAAGGAGCAATCAGCCCCAGCATTTT.

J is TRBJ2-7 and V is TRBV27; the match to TRBD2 covers 7 bases. After removal of 2 bases from V and 3 bases from J, the junction contained 10 bases not matched to a gene. Germline values: CDR1 MNHEY, CDR2 SMNVEV (reference sequence). This CDR3 has 16 residues. DNA for the CDR3: TGTGCCAGCAGTTTAAGACGAGGACTAGGCGACTACGAGCAGTACTTC. Residues: CASSLRRGLGDYEQYF.

Regarding this clone: At the DNA level, this CDR3 is encoded by other sequences in the same sample as well. The chain has TRBV5-1 and TRBJ2-5, with 8 nucleotides matching TRBD1. This CDR3 region has 15 residues. The V and J ends lost 3 bases and 2 bases, in that order; junction bases with no gene match: 6. CDR1 and CDR2 from the germline V gene are SGHRS and YFSETQ. The CDR3 region is CASSSTGGLQETQYF. The CDR3 nucleotides are TGCGCCAGCAGCTCAACAGGGGGTTTGCAAGAGACCCAGTACTTC.

V and J are TRBV21-1 and TRBJ2-7; TRBD2 is taken as the D call from the table, unchecked against the DNA. TRBV21-1 is a recognized pseudogene. There are 13 residues in the CDR3. DNA for the CDR3: TGTGCCAGCAGCCACGTTTCTCCGGACGAGCAGTACTTC. Translating it yields CASSHVSPDEQYF.

CDR3 loop: CASSLQGALGYTF. CDR3 in DNA: TGTGCCAGCAGCTTACAGGGGGCACTTGGCTACACCTTC. The chain combines TRBV7-2 with TRBJ1-2, with 8 positions matching TRBD1. This CDR3 is built from 13 residues. Germline loops: CDR1 SGHTA, CDR2 FQGNSA. With 2 bases clipped from V and 7 bases from J, the junction kept 3 bases outside the gene matches.

In its sample, this clone was seen once. The chain uses TRBV19 and TRBJ2-4, with D possibly TRBD1 on 6 matching bases. The CDR3 contains 15 residues. V gave up 4 bases and J gave up 9 bases, with 19 bases separating them. Germline V gene sequence: CDR1 LNHDA, CDR2 SQIVND (reference sequence). CDR3 sequence (DNA): TGTGCCAGTAGTAGCCCGGGACAAAGAAGGGGCATTCAGTACTTC. Translated: CASSSPGQRRGIQYF.

The CDR3 DNA follows: TGTGCCAGCAGTCGCGGGAGTGAGCAGTTCTTC. It translates to CASSRGSEQFF. V usage is TRBV27 and J usage is TRBJ2-1, with 7 bases fitting TRBD2. The CDR3 spans 11 residues. The germline V gene encodes CDR1 MNHEY and CDR2 SMNVEV (reference sequence). Trimming at V came to 5 bases and at J to 9 bases, leaving 1 base not matched to a gene.

V usage is TRBV5-1 and J usage is TRBJ2-1; TRBD2 matches 7 bases. The CDR3 spans 16 residues. CDR1 is SGHRS, CDR2 YFSETQ, per germline. V gave up 4 bases and J gave up 1 base; unmatched junction bases: 8. The CDR3 is CASSLGGGGSYNEQFF. The CDR3 bases are TGCGCCAGCAGCCTTGGAGGCGGGGGTTCCTACAATGAGCAGTTCTTC.

The genes are TRBV7-9 and TRBJ1-5, with D maybe TRBD1 (6 bases). Germline CDR1 SEHNR, CDR2 FQNEAQ (reference sequence). The V gene lost 5 bases and the J gene lost 5 bases, with 10 bases spanning the gap. The CDR3 runs to 13 residues. CDR3 coding DNA: TGTGCCAGCAGCATGGACAGCCATCAGCCCCAGCATTTT. Translation: CASSMDSHQPQHF. The full variable domain, in which reference TRBV7-9 and TRBJ1-5 provide the parts outside the CDR3, is DTGVSQNPRHKITKRGQNVTFRCDPISEHNRLYWYRQTLGQGPEFLTYFQNEAQLEKSRLLSDRFSAERPKGSFSTLEIQRTEQGDSAMYLCASSMDSHQPQHFGDGTRLSIL.